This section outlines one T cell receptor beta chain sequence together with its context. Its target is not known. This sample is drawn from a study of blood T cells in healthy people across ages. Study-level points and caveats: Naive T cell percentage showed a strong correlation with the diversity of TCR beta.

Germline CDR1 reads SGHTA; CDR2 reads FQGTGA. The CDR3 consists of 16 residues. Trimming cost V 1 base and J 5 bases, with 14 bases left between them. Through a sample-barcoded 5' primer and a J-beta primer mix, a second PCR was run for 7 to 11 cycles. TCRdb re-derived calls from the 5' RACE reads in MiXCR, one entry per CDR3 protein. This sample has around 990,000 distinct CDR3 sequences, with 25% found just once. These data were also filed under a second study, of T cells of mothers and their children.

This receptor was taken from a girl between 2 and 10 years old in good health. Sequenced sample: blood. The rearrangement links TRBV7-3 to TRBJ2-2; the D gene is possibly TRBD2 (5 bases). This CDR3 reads CASSLKVGGSTGELFF. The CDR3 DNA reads TGTGCCAGCAGCTTAAAAGTGGGCGGGTCGACCGGGGAGCTGTTTTTT. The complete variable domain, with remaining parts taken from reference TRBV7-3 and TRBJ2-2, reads GAGVSQTPSNKVTEKGKYVELRCDPISGHTALYWYRQSLGQGPEFLIYFQGTGAADDSGLPNDRFFAVRPEGSVSTLKIQRTERGDSAVYLCASSLKVGGSTGELFFGEGSRLTVL.